A single sample is the source of the 28 T cell receptor beta chains below, sequenced in a study of cytomegalovirus exposure and HLA in healthy donors. 60 Vbeta and 13 Jbeta primers were used in PCR. Some clones are missing from TCRdb's copy, which holds only in-frame ones; the method was immunoSEQ multiplex PCR. The sample yields about 160,000 clones, more than 65% seen once. Sequencing used PBMCs. The receptors were sampled from a man aged 50 to 59 in good health and CMV-seropositive.

The sample holds a few counts of this clone. J is TRBJ1-3 and V is TRBV5-1; D remains ambiguous. The CDR3 consists of 13 residues. CDR1 is SGHRS, CDR2 YFSETQ, per germline. With 4 bases removed from V and 2 bases from J, the gap between germline ends came to 7 bases. CDR3 DNA: TGCGCCAGCAGCCCCCCAACTGGAAACACCATATATTTT. It specifies CASSPPTGNTIYF. Together with reference TRBV5-1 and TRBJ1-3, the CDR3 gives the full variable domain: KAGVTQTPRYLIKTRGQQVTLSCSPISGHRSVSWYQQTPGQGLQFLFEYFSETQRNKGNFPGRFSGRQFSNSRSEMNVSTLELGDSALYLCASSPPTGNTIYFGEGSWLTVV.

This sequence joins TRBV10-3 and TRBJ1-2, with TRBD1 matching over 9 bases. The CDR3 is made up of 14 amino acids. V dropped 2 bases and J dropped 6; count of bases not matched to a gene: 4. CDR1 and CDR2 from the germline V gene are ENHRY and SYGVKD. The DNA for the CDR3 is TGTGCCATCAGTGAGAGGGGACAGGGCGATGGCTACACCTTC. This codes for CAISERGQGDGYTF.

The chain couples TRBV6-5 to TRBJ1-2; D gene uncertain. The V gene lost 8 bases and the J gene lost 2 bases, with 9 bases spanning the gap. The CDR3 length is 12 residues. Germline V lookup: CDR1 MNHEY, CDR2 SVGAGI. The CDR3 sequence is CASRGGNYGYTF. As DNA, the CDR3 is TGTGCCAGCCGTGGAGGGAACTATGGCTACACCTTC.

The chain combines TRBV2 with TRBJ2-3; D might be TRBD2 (6 bases). V shed 0 bases and J shed 6 bases, with 16 bases lying between them. This CDR3 region has 16 residues. CDR1 SNHLY and CDR2 FYNNEI come from the germline V gene. The CDR3 DNA reads as TGTGCCAGCAGTGAAGCGGGGGTAGGGAGGAGGGATACGCAGTATTTT. Translation gives CASSEAGVGRRDTQYF. Together with reference TRBV2 and TRBJ2-3, the CDR3 gives the full variable domain: EPEVTQTPSHQVTQMGQEVILRCVPISNHLYFYWYRQILGQKVEFLVSFYNNEISEKSEIFDDQFSVERPDGSNFTLKIRSTKLEDSAMYFCASSEAGVGRRDTQYFGPGTRLTVL.

The gene calls are TRBV15 and TRBJ1-1; D gene ambiguous. Germline V gene lookup returns CDR1 LNHNV and CDR2 YYDKDF (reference sequence). The CDR3 covers 17 residues. The V gene lost 5 bases and the J gene lost 0 bases, with 19 bases spanning the gap. CDR3 amino acids: CATSDGVNTPMNTEAFF. The CDR3 DNA reads as TGTGCCACCAGCGATGGAGTGAACACCCCAATGAACACTGAAGCTTTCTTT.

This clone was observed a handful of times. The J gene is TRBJ1-1, the V gene TRBV25-1; D uncertain. This CDR3 has 11 amino acids. Germline loops: CDR1 MGHDK, CDR2 SYGVNS. The V gene lost 5 bases and the J gene lost 5 bases, with 6 bases spanning the gap. CDR3: CASSPLTEAFF. The CDR3 DNA is TGTGCCAGCAGTCCCCTTACTGAAGCTTTCTTT. The full variable domain, completed using reference TRBV25-1 and TRBJ1-1, is EADIYQTPRYLVIGTGKKITLECSQTMGHDKMYWYQQDPGMELHLIHYSYGVNSTEKGDLSSESTVSRIRTEHFPLTLESARPSHTSQYLCASSPLTEAFFGQGTRLTVV.

The chain has TRBV10-1 and TRBJ2-1; 12 bases agree with TRBD2. Germline loops: CDR1 WNHNN, CDR2 SYGVQD (reference sequence). V lost 5 bases to trimming and J lost 6 bases; unmatched junction nucleotides: 5. There are 15 residues in the CDR3. This chain's CDR3 is CASSLTSGGSNEQFF. The CDR3, as DNA: TGCGCCAGCAGTCTAACTAGCGGGGGGTCCAATGAGCAGTTCTTC.

The chain carries TRBV6-5 and TRBJ2-1; 8 bases are a match to TRBD1. CDR3 size: 15 residues. Germline V lookup: CDR1 MNHEY, CDR2 SVGAGI. The J segment lost 2 bases and the V segment lost 5 bases, leaving 5 bases of the junction unmatched. CDR3 in DNA: TGTGCCAGCAGTACCGACAGGGGACCCTACAATGAGCAGTTCTTC. Translated: CASSTDRGPYNEQFF.

V and J are TRBV5-4 and TRBJ1-1; TRBD1 might be the D (5 bases). V gave up 1 base and J gave up 8 bases, with 9 bases separating them. CDR1 and CDR2 from the germline V gene are SGHNT and YYREEE (reference sequence). CDR3 length equals 12 residues. The DNA of the CDR3 is TGTGCCAGCAGCTTGCAGGGAACGGAAGCTTTCTTT. Translating gives CASSLQGTEAFF.

V gene TRBV4-1 combines with J gene TRBJ2-3; 16 bases agree with TRBD2. CDR3 length: 18 residues. Trimming removed 1 base from V and 5 bases from J; junction bases left unmatched: 6. Germline V gives CDR1 MGHRA, CDR2 YSYEKL. CDR3 coding DNA: TGCGCCAGCAGCCAAGGATTGGGGACTAGCGGGAGGGTAGATACGCAGTATTTT. It translates to CASSQGLGTSGRVDTQYF.

The rearrangement links TRBV27 to TRBJ1-5; possible D gene TRBD1, 5 bases. The germline CDR1 and CDR2 sequences are MNHEY and SMNVEV (reference sequence). V gave up 6 bases and J gave up 0 bases, with 15 bases separating them. This CDR3 has 16 amino acids. The CDR3 protein is CASREGTSYSNQPQHF. CDR3 DNA sequence: TGTGCCAGCAGGGAGGGGACCTCCTATAGCAATCAGCCCCAGCATTTT.

This clone was observed a single time. V gene TRBV7-9 combines with J gene TRBJ2-7; no reliable D call. Between the trimmed V and J ends, which lost 7 bases and 2 bases, there was a span of 18 bases. The germline gives CDR1 SEHNR, CDR2 FQNEAQ (reference sequence). The CDR3 runs 15 residues. The CDR3: CASNLPSLETYEQYV. CDR3 bases: TGTGCCAGCAACCTACCGAGCCTAGAGACCTACGAGCAGTACGTC.

The chain carries TRBV5-4 and TRBJ2-7, with a tentative D call TRBD2 (6 bases). From germline, CDR1 is SGHNT and CDR2 YYREEE (reference sequence). The CDR3 covers 13 residues. V was clipped by 2 bases and J by 2 bases, with 8 bases between them. This CDR3 is CASSFGGTYEQYF. The CDR3 bases are TGTGCCAGCAGCTTCGGGGGAACCTACGAGCAGTACTTC.

This rearrangement joins TRBV7-3 to TRBJ1-1, with D possibly being TRBD1 (5 bases). This CDR3 spans 12 amino acids. V lost 8 bases, J lost 8 bases, and 15 bases lay in between. Germline V CDR1 and CDR2: SGHTA, FQGTGA. CDR3 loop: CASSRVNGEAFF. The CDR3 nucleotides read TGTGCCAGCTCCAGGGTGAACGGGGAAGCTTTCTTT.

The chain combines TRBV4-1 with TRBJ2-7, with unresolved D. V shed 4 bases and J shed 3 bases, with 13 bases lying between them. There are 14 residues in the CDR3. The germline V gene encodes CDR1 MGHRA and CDR2 YSYEKL. CDR3 sequence (DNA): TGCGCCAGCAGCCTAGAGGAGTTCTACTACGAGCAGTACGTC. This translates into CASSLEEFYYEQYV.

This clone appeared a single time. The chain carries TRBV7-7 and TRBJ1-1, with D possibly matching TRBD1 (6 bases). The germline V gene has CDR1 SSHAT and CDR2 FNYEAQ (reference sequence). Trimming pared 5 bases from V and 1 base from J, leaving 11 bases between. This CDR3 has 14 residues. CDR3 loop: CASSPGGANTEAFF. The CDR3 DNA reads TGTGCCAGCAGCCCGGGGGGGGCGAACACTGAAGCTTTCTTT.

The chain has TRBV27 and TRBJ1-5; 7 bases are shared with TRBD1. V was clipped by 8 bases and J by 1 base; unmatched bases: 5. CDR1 and CDR2 (germline): MNHEY, SMNVEV (reference sequence). The CDR3 totals 14 residues. The DNA of the CDR3 is TGTGCCAGCGGGGAGGACAGGAGCAATCAGCCCCAGCATTTT. Translated: CASGEDRSNQPQHF.

Details on this clone: The junction differs from germline at one of its ends, possibly a read error. Other DNA sequences within the sample encode an identical CDR3. V usage is TRBV12-5 and J usage is TRBJ1-1; D remains ambiguous. Germline assignment: CDR1 LGHNT and CDR2 FRNRAP. This CDR3 is 14 amino acids long. CDR3 loop: CASGLDFLESEAFF. In DNA form, the CDR3 reads TGTGCTAGTGGTTTAGACTTCCTGGAGTCTGAAGCCTTCTTT.

The chain has TRBV10-3 and TRBJ1-6; 8 positions agree with TRBD1. From germline, CDR1 is ENHRY and CDR2 SYGVKD. V lost 10 bases to trimming and J lost 10 bases; unmatched junction nucleotides: 12. This CDR3 has 14 residues. The CDR3 sequence is CATSAGTGTSPLHF. Here the CDR3 DNA reads TGTGCCACGTCGGCCGGGACAGGAACCTCACCCCTCCACTTT.

J is TRBJ2-5 and V is TRBV18; 11 nucleotides match TRBD2. This CDR3 is 15 amino acids long. The germline CDR1 and CDR2 sequences are KGHSH and LQKENI. After removal of 3 bases from V and 5 bases from J, the junction contained 5 bases not matched to a gene. The CDR3 is CASSPTSGVRETQYF. CDR3 DNA: TGTGCCAGCTCACCGACTAGCGGGGTGCGGGAGACCCAGTACTTC.

A few counts support this clone. The chain is built from TRBV5-6 and TRBJ1-5; a weak D match, TRBD1 (6 bases). CDR1 is SGHDT, CDR2 YYEEEE, per germline. This CDR3 contains 14 residues. Trimming stripped 3 bases from V and 5 bases from J, with 12 bases between. The CDR3 DNA reads TGTGCCAGCAGCTACCGGACAGCAGATCAGCCCCAGCATTTT. Encoded protein: CASSYRTADQPQHF.

This chain uses TRBV4-1 with TRBJ2-1; D perhaps matches TRBD2 (5 bases). Trimming shortened V by 4 bases and J by 8 bases, and 9 bases separated the two germline ends. The CDR3 consists of 12 residues. Germline CDR1 is MGHRA and CDR2 is YSYEKL. CDR3 nucleotide sequence: TGCGCCAGCAGCCCTCTCGGGGATGAGCAGTTCTTC. Its translation: CASSPLGDEQFF.

Concerning this clone: Sequence at one end of the junction differs from germline and may be a read error. This chain uses TRBV10-1 with TRBJ1-1, with a weak D call TRBD1 (6 bases). Germline loops: CDR1 WNHNN, CDR2 SYGVQD (reference sequence). The CDR3 consists of 14 residues. The CDR3: CAGSLGGPSTEAFF. The CDR3 DNA reads TGCGCCGGCAGTTTGGGGGGGCCGAGCACTGAAGCTTTCTTT.

On this clone: One end of the junction varies from germline; a read error may be responsible. The rearrangement links TRBV25-1 to TRBJ1-2; D possibly corresponds to TRBD1 (6 bases). The CDR3 sequence is 14 residues long. The V gene's germline CDR1 is MGHDK and CDR2 SYGVNS. The CDR3 DNA reads TGTGCCAACAGTGAGAGCTGGGGGGGCTCCGGCTACACCTTC. Translation: CANSESWGGSGYTF.

The chain links TRBV9 to TRBJ2-5; 10 positions agree with TRBD2. There are 16 residues in the CDR3. Trimming took 4 bases from V and 1 from J; bases not matched to a gene: 7. CDR1 SGDLS and CDR2 YYNGEE come from the germline V gene. CDR3 protein: CASSNGASGSQETQYF. In DNA, the CDR3 is TGTGCCAGCAGCAATGGGGCTAGCGGGAGCCAAGAGACCCAGTACTTC. The full variable domain, in which reference TRBV9 and TRBJ2-5 provide the parts outside the CDR3, is DSGVTQTPKHLITATGQRVTLRCSPRSGDLSVYWYQQSLDQGLQFLIQYYNGEERAKGNILERFSAQQFPDLHSELNLSSLELGDSALYFCASSNGASGSQETQYFGPGTRLLVL.

This clone was found once. This chain connects TRBV15 to TRBJ2-3; 7 nucleotides align to TRBD2. The CDR3 spans 16 residues. With 1 base clipped from V and 0 bases from J, the junction kept 4 bases outside the gene matches. Germline assignment: CDR1 LNHNV and CDR2 YYDKDF (reference sequence). This chain's CDR3 is CATSRARGFSTDTQYF. The CDR3 DNA reads as TGTGCCACCAGCAGAGCGCGGGGGTTTAGCACAGATACGCAGTATTTT.

The V and J genes are TRBV7-7 and TRBJ2-5; 13 bases are a match to TRBD2. The CDR3 is 16 residues long. With 6 bases clipped from V and 4 bases from J, the junction kept 8 bases outside the gene matches. The germline gives CDR1 SSHAT, CDR2 FNYEAQ (reference sequence). In nucleotides, the CDR3 is TGTGCCAGCAGTGAAACACTAGCGGGGGGGCCAGAGACCCAGTACTTC. Translating gives CASSETLAGGPETQYF.

The CDR3 DNA reads TGTGCCAGCAGCCCCTCCGCCACCGGGAGCGCAGATACGCAGTATTTT. Translated, it gives CASSPSATGSADTQYF. The V and J genes are TRBV28 and TRBJ2-3; D might be TRBD2 (6 bases). This CDR3 comprises 16 residues. The germline V gene encodes CDR1 MDHEN and CDR2 SYDVKM. Trimming shortened V by 6 bases and J by 4 bases, and 20 bases separated the two germline ends.